The 14 T cell receptor beta chains below were found in one sample sequenced in a study of beta chain features in type 1 diabetes. Study-wide results and caveats: Moderate yet significant TCRB CDR3 shortening was seen in Type 1 diabetes patients in all four CD4+ subsets.

What these receptors recognize is not known. Reverse transcription of all isolated RNA meant that expressed TCRB transcripts were sequenced. The table came from immunoSEQ multiplex PCR; TCRdb's copy has only in-frame clones and leaves some out. In the table there are roughly 26,000 clones, about 45% of which are singletons. Sequences were obtained from stem cell memory CD4+ T cells from blood. The receptors originated from a young man with type 1 diabetes.

V usage is TRBV18 and J usage is TRBJ2-7; no definite D call. CDR1 is KGHSH and CDR2 is LQKENI in the germline V gene. With 3 bases removed from V and 2 bases from J, the gap between germline ends came to 8 bases. The CDR3 length is 13 residues. CDR3 region: CASSPQVTYEQYF. The CDR3 DNA reads TGTGCCAGCTCACCCCAGGTCACCTACGAGCAGTACTTC.

This rearrangement joins TRBV18 to TRBJ2-7; 11 bases align to TRBD1. The junction had 13 bases not matched to a gene; V was cut back by 6 bases and J by 6 bases. This CDR3 contains 16 residues. The germline CDR1 and CDR2 sequences are KGHSH and LQKENI. CDR3 bases: TGTGCCAGCTCCTCGGGGACAGGGGGGGTCCTTGGCGAGCAGTACTTC. It translates to CASSSGTGGVLGEQYF. The complete variable domain, with remaining parts taken from reference TRBV18 and TRBJ2-7, reads NAGVMQNPRHLVRRRGQEARLRCSPMKGHSHVYWYRQLPEEGLKFMVYLQKENIIDESGMPKERFSAEFPKEGPSILRIQQVVRGDSAAYFCASSSGTGGVLGEQYFGPGTRLTVT.

This clone was counted between two and nine times. This chain uses TRBV5-5 with TRBJ2-2, with D perhaps matching TRBD1 (6 bases). The length of the CDR3 is 15 residues. Trimming stripped 0 bases from V and 4 bases from J, with 10 bases between. Germline V gene data show CDR1 as SGHKS and CDR2 as YYEKEE (reference sequence). The CDR3 DNA is TGTGCCAGCAGCTTGGTTCCAGGGGCCACCGGGGAGCTGTTTTTT. Amino acids: CASSLVPGATGELFF.

The chain couples TRBV7-2 to TRBJ2-2; 9 positions agree with TRBD1. The CDR3 contains 15 residues. V shed 2 bases and J 7 bases; nucleotides not matched to a gene: 5. Germline V CDR1 and CDR2: SGHTA, FQGNSA. CDR3: CASSLMGTGIGELFF. DNA for the CDR3: TGTGCCAGCAGCTTAATGGGGACAGGGATCGGGGAGCTGTTTTTT.

The V and J genes are TRBV30 and TRBJ2-1, with 7 bases identical to TRBD1. This CDR3 spans 15 amino acids. Germline assignment: CDR1 GTSNPN and CDR2 SVGIG (reference sequence). J gave up 0 bases and V 2 bases, and 4 bases lay outside the gene matches. The CDR3 DNA sequence: TGTGCCTGGAGTACCAGACAGGGCTCCTACAATGAGCAGTTCTTC. This gives the protein CAWSTRQGSYNEQFF.

The J gene is TRBJ1-4, the V gene TRBV5-1; D is unresolved. The CDR3 contains 15 residues. Germline loops: CDR1 SGHRS, CDR2 YFSETQ. Trimming removed 6 bases from V and 0 bases from J, with 12 bases in between. DNA of the CDR3: TGCGCCAGCATGGCGGGGAGTGCAACTAATGAAAAACTGTTTTTT. Translating it yields CASMAGSATNEKLFF.

This chain uses TRBV10-3 with TRBJ2-5, with D perhaps matching TRBD1 (5 bases). The V end lost 6 bases, the J end lost 4 bases, and 15 bases lay between the germline ends. Germline CDR1 reads ENHRY; CDR2 reads SYGVKD. There are 14 residues in the CDR3. The CDR3 here is CAIRQGERGETQYF. CDR3 sequence (DNA): TGTGCCATCAGGCAGGGTGAACGAGGAGAGACCCAGTACTTC.

This clone was seen a handful of times. This sequence joins TRBV18 and TRBJ1-1, with 11 bases matching TRBD1. CDR1 is KGHSH and CDR2 is LQKENI in the germline V gene. V was clipped by 3 bases and J by 9 bases; unmatched bases: 9. This CDR3 region has 15 residues. The CDR3 is CASSPGQGANNQAFF. The CDR3 DNA sequence: TGTGCCAGCTCACCTGGACAGGGGGCAAATAACCAAGCTTTCTTT.

The CDR3 region is CACGSRDNQETQYF. The CDR3 nucleotides read TGTGCCTGCGGCTCCAGGGACAACCAAGAGACCCAGTACTTC. The V gene is TRBV30, the J gene TRBJ2-5, with TRBD1 as a possible D gene (6 bases). Germline V gives CDR1 GTSNPN, CDR2 SVGIG (reference sequence). The CDR3 sequence is 14 residues long. Trimming took off 6 bases at V and 0 bases at J, with 14 bases between the two ends.

In its sample, this clone was seen a few times. The rearrangement links TRBV7-9 to TRBJ1-2, with D unclear. Germline assignment: CDR1 SEHNR and CDR2 FQNEAQ (reference sequence). V lost 5 bases and J 4 bases, leaving 11 bases between the germline ends. The length of the CDR3 is 13 residues. CDR3 residues: CASSPRESYGYTF. The CDR3 bases are TGTGCCAGCAGCCCGAGGGAAAGCTATGGCTACACCTTC.

The chain couples TRBV5-1 to TRBJ2-7, with 7 bases lining up with TRBD1. Germline V gene data show CDR1 as SGHRS and CDR2 as YFSETQ. This CDR3 region has 13 residues. With 4 bases clipped from V and 3 bases from J, the junction kept 4 bases outside the gene matches. CDR3 nucleotide sequence: TGCGCCAGCAGCCCGGACAGGATCTACGAGCAGTACTTC. It yields the protein CASSPDRIYEQYF.

The chain couples TRBV5-1 to TRBJ2-5; the D is unclear. Looked up from germline, CDR1 is SGHRS and CDR2 is YFSETQ. V lost 3 bases and J 2 bases, leaving 20 bases between the germline ends. CDR3 length: 17 amino acids. The CDR3 DNA reads as TGCGCCAGCAGCTCCCTTGGGTCTAGTACCGCACAAGAGACCCAGTACTTC. It specifies CASSSLGSSTAQETQYF. Drawing the rest from reference TRBV5-1 and TRBJ2-5, the complete variable domain is KAGVTQTPRYLIKTRGQQVTLSCSPISGHRSVSWYQQTPGQGLQFLFEYFSETQRNKGNFPGRFSGRQFSNSRSEMNVSTLELGDSALYLCASSSLGSSTAQETQYFGPGTRLLVL.

The chain has TRBV9 and TRBJ2-3; the D gene is possibly TRBD2 (5 bases). The CDR3 has 15 residues. V lost 3 bases to trimming and J lost 6 bases, with 17 bases between them. Germline loops: CDR1 SGDLS, CDR2 YYNGEE. The CDR3 sequence is CASSARALGGDTQYF. The CDR3 DNA sequence: TGTGCCAGCAGCGCGAGGGCCCTTGGTGGGGATACGCAGTATTTT.

The chain joins TRBV28 to TRBJ1-1; 10 positions match TRBD1. V gave up 7 bases and J gave up 6 bases; unmatched junction bases: 17. The CDR3 totals 17 residues. The germline V gene encodes CDR1 MDHEN and CDR2 SYDVKM. CDR3 region: CASTLSPDRGRNSEAFF. The CDR3 DNA sequence: TGTGCCAGCACCCTATCCCCTGACAGGGGGCGCAACTCTGAAGCTTTCTTT.